Below, one TCR beta chain is given with its context. Antigen: not known. These data originate in a study of CD4 T cells in relation to SARS-CoV-2 and coronaviruses. Looking at the study overall: Crossreactive spike epitopes shared across donors were mapped to their HLA restriction. Study observations and caveats: No donor gave both pre-pandemic and post-infection samples. SARS-CoV-2-driven expansion was significantly weaker in crossreactive than monoreactive clones.

Unexposed donor CD4+ T cells date from about 2011-2019, before the COVID-19 pandemic. Cryopreserved PBMCs were CD4-enriched, then split into naive and memory cells. V gave up 4 bases and J gave up 2 bases; unmatched junction bases: 10. The V gene's germline CDR1 is MNHEY and CDR2 SMNVEV (reference sequence). The CDR3 consists of 18 residues. The data were produced by immunoSEQ multiplex PCR, yet TCRdb's version contains in-frame clones alone and is incomplete. The table records about 64,000 clones, about 94% of them present only once. Sequencing was carried out using naive CD4+ T cells from PBMCs. Indicated subset: naive CD4+ T cells isolated by negative enrichment. This clonotype was obtained from a human donor in good health. The rearrangement links TRBV27 to TRBJ2-1, with 11 positions matching TRBD2. The CDR3 DNA reads TGTGCCAGCAGTTCAACCCTCATAGCGGGAGGGGCCTACAATGAGCAGTTCTTC. This codes for CASSSTLIAGGAYNEQFF.